These 11 T cell receptor beta chains were all obtained from the same sample, sequenced in a study of blood T cell repertoires in COVID-19. Only in-frame clones appear in the TCRdb table, and some are missing; sequencing was by immunoSEQ multiplex PCR. The data contain fewer than 400,000 clones, about 85% of them seen just once; the ten biggest clones take up 1.5% to 2%. The sample taken for sequencing was PBMCs or T cells enriched from blood (not recorded which). Receptor source: a woman aged 25 to 39 who had been exposed to COVID-19.

V gene TRBV11-3 combines with J gene TRBJ1-1, with D perhaps matching TRBD1 (5 bases). V lost 5 bases and J 0 bases, leaving 7 bases between the germline ends. The CDR3 covers 13 residues. The germline CDR1 and CDR2 sequences are SGHNT and YENEEA. The CDR3 bases are TGTGCCAGCAGCCGGGGGATGAACACTGAAGCTTTCTTT. Translation gives CASSRGMNTEAFF.

The genes are TRBV9 and TRBJ2-3; 8 nucleotides match TRBD2. The germline V gene has CDR1 SGDLS and CDR2 YYNGEE. The J segment lost 1 base and the V segment lost 2 bases, leaving 6 bases of the junction unmatched. The CDR3 spans 16 residues. The CDR3 DNA reads TGTGCCAGCAGCGTTCAAGGCGGGGGGCGCACAGATACGCAGTATTTT. It yields the protein CASSVQGGGRTDTQYF.

The CDR3 here is CASTTHPADSRNTEAFF. CDR3 sequence (DNA): TGTGCCAGCACCACTCACCCCGCGGACAGTAGGAACACTGAAGCTTTCTTT. This chain connects TRBV2 to TRBJ1-1; D is possibly TRBD1 (6 bases). Trimming took off 7 bases at V and 1 base at J, with 22 bases between the two ends. CDR1 SNHLY and CDR2 FYNNEI come from the germline V gene. This CDR3 contains 17 residues.

The chain couples TRBV24-1 to TRBJ2-1; TRBD2 agrees at 11 bases. The CDR3 loop spans 15 amino acids. Germline lookup yields CDR1 KGHDR and CDR2 SFDVKD. V shed 5 bases, J shed 5 bases, and the junction held 4 bases outside the gene matches. CDR3: CATSVAGGKNNEQFF. The DNA for the CDR3 is TGTGCCACCAGTGTAGCGGGAGGGAAGAACAATGAGCAGTTCTTC.

This sequence joins TRBV4-3 and TRBJ2-1; D is ambiguous. Between the trimmed V and J ends, which lost 0 bases and 6 bases, there was a span of 6 bases. The CDR3 totals 13 residues. Per germline, CDR1 LGHNA and CDR2 YSLEER. The CDR3 nucleotides are TGCGCCAGCAGCCAAGAACTCCCCAATGAGCAGTTCTTC. Protein: CASSQELPNEQFF.

The V gene is TRBV7-3, the J gene TRBJ2-1; 7 positions agree with TRBD2. The germline CDR1 and CDR2 sequences are SGHTA and FQGTGA. J lost 2 bases, V lost 5 bases, and 9 bases had no gene match. CDR3 length equals 16 residues. CDR3 region: CASSMQWGGAYNEQFF. The CDR3 DNA reads as TGTGCCAGCAGCATGCAATGGGGGGGTGCCTACAATGAGCAGTTCTTC.

V gene TRBV9 combines with J gene TRBJ2-3; 9 bases align to TRBD2. This CDR3 spans 15 amino acids. J was trimmed by 8 bases and V by 0 bases; bases with no gene match: 7. CDR1 is SGDLS, CDR2 YYNGEE, per germline. The CDR3 spells CASSVAAGGRGTQYF. For the CDR3, the DNA is TGTGCCAGCAGCGTAGCTGCGGGGGGGAGAGGTACGCAGTATTTT.

The chain is built from TRBV6-1 and TRBJ2-3; TRBD2 agrees at 10 bases. V dropped 0 bases and J dropped 1; count of bases not matched to a gene: 10. Germline V gene data show CDR1 as MNHNS and CDR2 as SASEGT. The CDR3 sequence is 19 residues long. CDR3 in DNA: TGTGCCAGCAGTGAAGCGGGAGCGGGGGGGCGAATCGGCACAGATACGCAGTATTTT. Encoded protein: CASSEAGAGGRIGTDTQYF.

The V gene is TRBV21-1, the J gene TRBJ2-7; the D call in the table, TRBD2, was not verified against the DNA. TRBV21-1 corresponds to a pseudogene. This CDR3 contains 14 residues. The CDR3, as DNA: TGTGCCAGCAGCAAAAGGGGGGGCCCCTACGAGCAGTACTTC. This translates into CASSKRGGPYEQYF.

This clone was observed a single time. V is TRBV19 and J is TRBJ1-5, with D unclear. The CDR3 runs to 16 residues. Germline loops: CDR1 LNHDA, CDR2 SQIVND (reference sequence). The V and J ends lost 4 bases and 2 bases respectively, with 15 bases between them. The CDR3 protein is CASSKEAGIGNQPQHF. The DNA of the CDR3 is TGTGCCAGTAGTAAAGAGGCAGGTATCGGCAATCAGCCCCAGCATTTT.

V usage is TRBV7-9 and J usage is TRBJ2-1; no definite D call. Germline loops: CDR1 SEHNR, CDR2 FQNEAQ (reference sequence). CDR3 length: 15 amino acids. Trimming removed 5 bases from V and 5 bases from J, with 16 bases in between. CDR3 region: CASSPGIAVNNEQFF. In nucleotides, the CDR3 is TGTGCCAGCAGCCCTGGCATAGCAGTCAACAATGAGCAGTTCTTC.